Presented here are 24 T cell receptor beta chains from one specimen sequenced in a study of T cell responses to AZD1222 COVID-19 vaccine. Only in-frame clones appear in the TCRdb table, and some are missing; sequencing was by immunoSEQ multiplex PCR. The data show about 83,000 clones, with 75% to 90% seen just once and about 28% held by the top ten. The sample was peripheral blood, taken on day 0 of AZD1222 vaccination. These receptors originate from an adult in good health.

The rearrangement links TRBV7-3 to TRBJ1-1, with D unresolved. In germline, CDR1 is SGHTA, CDR2 FQGTGA. V was clipped by 3 bases and J by 0 bases, with 8 bases between them. The CDR3 covers 14 residues. The chain's CDR3 is CASSFVGMNTEAFF. The CDR3 bases are TGTGCCAGCAGCTTTGTGGGTATGAACACTGAAGCTTTCTTT.

DNA of the CDR3: TGTGCCACCAGTGATGGGGCCAGGAGATCCTACGAGCAGTACTTC. Translated: CATSDGARRSYEQYF. The chain recombines TRBV24-1 with TRBJ2-7; maybe TRBD1 (5 bases). CDR1 and CDR2 from the germline V gene are KGHDR and SFDVKD. Trimming stripped 3 bases from V and 1 base from J, with 12 bases between. The CDR3 consists of 15 residues.

The chain employs TRBV7-3 and TRBJ1-2, with D uncertain. This CDR3 comprises 13 residues. Germline V CDR1 and CDR2: SGHTA, FQGTGA. V shed 4 bases and J shed 2 bases, with 8 bases lying between them. CDR3 coding DNA: TGTGCCAGCAGCTGGGGAGACAACTATGGCTACACCTTC. Its translation is CASSWGDNYGYTF. Complete variable domain (other parts from reference TRBV7-3 and TRBJ1-2): GAGVSQTPSNKVTEKGKYVELRCDPISGHTALYWYRQSLGQGPEFLIYFQGTGAADDSGLPNDRFFAVRPEGSVSTLKIQRTERGDSAVYLCASSWGDNYGYTFGSGTRLTVV.

The chain uses TRBV5-6 and TRBJ2-3; 7 bases agree with TRBD2. This CDR3 has 14 amino acids. Germline V gives CDR1 SGHDT, CDR2 YYEEEE. The J segment lost 3 bases and the V segment lost 2 bases, leaving 3 bases of the junction unmatched. Here the CDR3 DNA reads TGTGCCAGCAGCTTAGGAGCGGGAACAGATACGCAGTATTTT. Residues: CASSLGAGTDTQYF.

The chain combines TRBV5-1 with TRBJ2-1, with TRBD2 matching 9 bases. The V segment lost 2 bases and the J segment 4 bases; nucleotides outside the gene matches: 4. The CDR3 loop spans 15 amino acids. Germline values: CDR1 SGHRS, CDR2 YFSETQ. CDR3 loop: CASSFLAGTYNEQFF. In DNA form, the CDR3 reads TGCGCCAGCAGCTTTCTAGCGGGAACGTACAATGAGCAGTTCTTC.

The rearrangement uses TRBV6-5 and TRBJ1-2, with D perhaps TRBD1 (5 bases). The germline V gene encodes CDR1 MNHEY and CDR2 SVGAGI. There are 14 residues in the CDR3. Trimming left V 5 bases short and J 4 bases short, with 14 bases between. The CDR3: CASSRGETGYGYTF. The CDR3 nucleotides are TGTGCCAGCAGTCGGGGCGAAACTGGCTATGGCTACACCTTC.

This chain connects TRBV27 to TRBJ2-6; D is ambiguous. This CDR3 spans 15 amino acids. The V end lost 4 bases, the J end lost 0 bases, and 7 bases lay between the germline ends. Germline V gene lookup returns CDR1 MNHEY and CDR2 SMNVEV (reference sequence). As DNA, the CDR3 is TGTGCCAGCAGTTCACAGAGCTCTGGGGCCAACGTCCTGACTTTC. Translating it yields CASSSQSSGANVLTF.

The chain combines TRBV10-1 with TRBJ2-3; no firm D call. V gave up 0 bases and J gave up 2 bases, with 12 bases separating them. The CDR3 has 16 amino acids. CDR1 and CDR2 from the germline V gene are WNHNN and SYGVQD (reference sequence). CDR3 in DNA: TGCGCCAGCAGTGAGTCAGTTACCAATCTCACAGATACGCAGTATTTT. Amino acids: CASSESVTNLTDTQYF.

The CDR3 DNA sequence: TGTGCCAGCAGCTTAGCTGGAAAACTGTTTTTT. The encoded protein is CASSLAGKLFF. The genes are TRBV7-9 and TRBJ1-4; D remains ambiguous. Germline V CDR1 and CDR2: SEHNR, FQNEAQ (reference sequence). Trimming cost V 0 bases and J 10 bases, with 3 bases left between them. The CDR3 contains 11 residues.

This chain uses TRBV5-1 with TRBJ2-3; 7 bases line up with TRBD2. J gave up 0 bases and V 4 bases, and 8 bases lay outside the gene matches. This CDR3 comprises 16 residues. The germline V gene has CDR1 SGHRS and CDR2 YFSETQ. CDR3 nucleotide sequence: TGCGCCAGCAGCAGCGGGGCACCTTCTAGCACAGATACGCAGTATTTT. Amino acids: CASSSGAPSSTDTQYF.

CDR3 region: CASSQGPGGSTDTQYF. In nucleotides, the CDR3 is TGTGCCAGCAGCCAAGGCCCTGGCGGGAGCACAGATACGCAGTATTTT. The chain has TRBV3-1 (or the pseudogene TRBV3-2) and TRBJ2-3, with D tentatively TRBD2 (5 bases). This CDR3 is built from 16 residues. V dropped 1 base and J dropped 0 bases, with 11 bases sitting between them. Looked up from germline, CDR1 is LGHDT and CDR2 is YNNKEL (reference sequence).

The chain uses TRBV5-4 and TRBJ2-2; 7 nucleotides match TRBD2. Looked up from germline, CDR1 is SGHNT and CDR2 is YYREEE (reference sequence). The V gene end was trimmed by 4 bases and the J gene end by 0 bases; junction bases not matched to a gene: 9. The CDR3 extends over 17 amino acids. CDR3 loop: CASSHSKRGTNTGELFF. The CDR3 bases are TGTGCCAGCAGCCATTCCAAGCGGGGAACGAACACCGGGGAGCTGTTTTTT.

This chain links TRBV11-1 with TRBJ2-5, with unresolved D. The germline V gene encodes CDR1 SGHAT and CDR2 FQDESV (reference sequence). With 1 base removed from V and 1 base from J, the gap between germline ends came to 4 bases. This CDR3 contains 13 residues. The DNA for the CDR3 is TGTGCCAGCAGCTTAGACGTCCAAGAGACCCAGTACTTC. This codes for CASSLDVQETQYF.

The chain uses TRBV2 and TRBJ2-4; D is unresolved. V lost 1 base and J 4 bases, leaving 17 bases between the germline ends. Germline lookup yields CDR1 SNHLY and CDR2 FYNNEI. This CDR3 spans 17 amino acids. The CDR3 protein is CASSEDLVEVTKNIQYF. The CDR3 DNA sequence: TGTGCCAGCAGTGAAGACCTTGTAGAGGTAACAAAAAACATTCAGTACTTC. Looking up the rest from reference TRBV2 and TRBJ2-4 gives the full variable domain: EPEVTQTPSHQVTQMGQEVILRCVPISNHLYFYWYRQILGQKVEFLVSFYNNEISEKSEIFDDQFSVERPDGSNFTLKIRSTKLEDSAMYFCASSEDLVEVTKNIQYFGAGTRLSVL.

The V and J genes are TRBV11-2 and TRBJ2-2; D may be TRBD1 (6 bases). The germline V gene has CDR1 SGHAT and CDR2 FQNNGV. V was pared by 1 base and J by 6 bases, with 15 bases between. This CDR3 contains 16 residues. The CDR3 coding sequence is TGTGCCAGCAGCTTAGTCAGGGGCCAGGGGTCCGGGGAGCTGTTTTTT. It yields the protein CASSLVRGQGSGELFF.

This chain joins TRBV13 and TRBJ2-1; 14 nucleotides line up with TRBD2. The V gene's germline CDR1 is PRHDT and CDR2 FYEKMQ (reference sequence). This CDR3 has 16 residues. V was pared by 4 bases and J by 7 bases, with 6 bases of the junction left unmatched. The CDR3 is CASSSPGLAGENEQFF. The DNA for the CDR3 is TGTGCCAGCAGCTCACCGGGACTAGCGGGAGAGAATGAGCAGTTCTTC. Based on the CDR3 plus reference TRBV13 and TRBJ2-1, the full variable domain is AAGVIQSPRHLIKEKRETATLKCYPIPRHDTVYWYQQGPGQDPQFLISFYEKMQSDKGSIPDRFSAQQFSDYHSELNMSSLELGDSALYFCASSSPGLAGENEQFFGPGTRLTVL.

This clone has only one observation. This chain joins TRBV28 and TRBJ2-7; TRBD2 aligns across 9 bases. Per the germline V gene, CDR1 is MDHEN and CDR2 is SYDVKM. This CDR3 has 13 amino acids. The V gene end was trimmed by 7 bases and the J gene end by 5 bases; junction bases not matched to a gene: 6. CDR3 in DNA: TGTGCCAGCAATAGCGGGAGTCGCCACGAGCAGTACTTC. Its protein is CASNSGSRHEQYF.

The chain joins TRBV5-4 to TRBJ1-6, with D tentatively TRBD1 (6 bases). The CDR3 has 14 residues. CDR1 is SGHNT and CDR2 is YYREEE in the germline V gene (reference sequence). Trimming took 3 bases from V and 10 from J, leaving 14 bases between them. CDR3: CASSSEGGGSPLHF. CDR3 nucleotide sequence: TGTGCCAGCAGCTCCGAAGGGGGGGGATCACCCCTCCACTTT.

This rearrangement joins TRBV6-5 to TRBJ1-4; TRBD1 agrees at 9 bases. From germline, CDR1 is MNHEY and CDR2 SVGAGI. The CDR3 runs to 15 residues. Losses at the gene ends were 7 bases for V and 5 bases for J; bases not matched to a gene: 8. This CDR3 is CASIPLDRGNEKLFF. The CDR3 DNA follows: TGTGCCAGCATCCCCTTGGACAGGGGAAATGAAAAACTGTTTTTT.

This sequence joins TRBV29-1 and TRBJ2-2, with a tentative D call TRBD1 (5 bases). This CDR3 has 14 amino acids. The V end lost 4 bases, the J end lost 0 bases, and 9 bases lay between the germline ends. CDR1 SQVTM and CDR2 ANQGSEA come from the germline V gene. The CDR3 sequence: CSVGRGTNTGELFF. The CDR3 DNA sequence: TGCAGCGTTGGTAGGGGTACGAACACCGGGGAGCTGTTTTTT.

This chain links TRBV28 with TRBJ2-7, with D maybe TRBD2 (6 bases). Trimming removed 2 bases at V and 4 bases at J, with 12 bases between. CDR1 and CDR2 (germline): MDHEN, SYDVKM. This CDR3 contains 14 residues. The CDR3 DNA is TGTGCCAGCAGTTTAGCGGGGAGCTCTTACGAGCAGTACTTC. Translated: CASSLAGSSYEQYF.

This clone has just one count. The chain links TRBV19 to TRBJ2-1, with TRBD2 matching over 11 bases. This CDR3 comprises 14 residues. Germline V lookup: CDR1 LNHDA, CDR2 SQIVND (reference sequence). The ends lost 6 bases at V and 10 bases at J; junction bases unmatched: 8. The CDR3 loop is CASRLAGGSGEQFF. The CDR3 DNA sequence: TGTGCCAGTAGATTAGCGGGAGGGAGCGGGGAGCAGTTCTTC.

The chain combines TRBV14 with TRBJ1-6, with TRBD1 matching 7 bases. With V trimmed by 5 bases and J by 10 bases, 14 bases remained unmatched. This CDR3 comprises 16 residues. The germline V gene encodes CDR1 SGHDN and CDR2 FVKESK. CDR3 residues: CASSTTGAGQFSPLHF. Written as DNA, the CDR3 is TGTGCCAGCAGCACTACAGGGGCAGGACAGTTCTCACCCCTCCACTTT.

V and J are TRBV27 and TRBJ2-1; D is possibly TRBD2 (6 bases). CDR3 length: 14 residues. Germline CDR1 is MNHEY and CDR2 is SMNVEV (reference sequence). V lost 0 bases to trimming and J lost 6 bases, with 9 bases between them. CDR3 loop: CASSLSGLANEQFF. The CDR3 DNA reads TGTGCCAGCAGTTTATCGGGACTTGCCAATGAGCAGTTCTTC.